Sequencing of this T cell receptor beta chain was carried out in a study of a mutant IDH1 vaccine in newly diagnosed glioma. On the study more broadly: Patients got radiotherapy, temozolomide, or both beforehand, and most got both.

Generated by immunoSEQ multiplex PCR, the TCRdb table keeps only in-frame clones and is missing some. The data hold tens of thousands of clones, with about four fifths observed a single time. Sample time point: baseline, week 1 (first vaccination visit). Treatment reported: pre-vaccination baseline after standard-of-care therapy. This CDR3 contains 13 residues. Trimming removed 6 bases at V and 1 base at J, with 9 bases between. Germline assignment: CDR1 SNHLY and CDR2 FYNNEI. V usage is TRBV2 and J usage is TRBJ1-1, with a tentative D call TRBD1 (6 bases). Sequencing was performed on PBMCs, taken from a glioma patient treated with radiotherapy, temozolomide or both. This TCR came from a woman in her forties or fifties with glioma. CDR3 protein: CASRLTGNTEAFF. The CDR3 bases are TGTGCCAGCAGGTTGACAGGGAACACTGAAGCTTTCTTT.